This T cell receptor (beta chain) was sequenced during a study of blood T cell repertoires in COVID-19. Study-wide background: The United States, Italy and Spain were the sources of the acute and convalescent COVID-19 samples. The cDNA or gDNA used as material had been derived from T cells, B-cell-depleted T cells, or PBMCs.

Germline CDR1 and CDR2: WSHSY and SAAADI. Trimming cost V 3 bases and J 8 bases, with 8 bases left between them. This CDR3 has 12 residues. Seattle enrolled patients during active infection and tracked them longitudinally. Original methodology: Estimates of nucleated cell counts were drawn from the amplification of reference gene primers. TCRdb's table, derived via immunoSEQ multiplex PCR, lists solely in-frame clones and lacks some. V, J and clone size are taken as reported in that table, and D and trimming were inferred from the DNA itself. The sample has roughly 120,000 clones, 90% seen once. This chain links TRBV10-2 with TRBJ2-1, with D possibly matching TRBD1 (5 bases). The source material was peripheral blood. This clonotype originated in a man aged 55-75 years with COVID-19, enrolled during active disease. CDR3 DNA sequence: TGCGCCAGCAGTGACGTCAGGGATGAGCAGTTCTTC. Translating gives CASSDVRDEQFF.